This note documents a single TCR beta chain sequence. Antigen unknown. This sample is part of a study of cytomegalovirus exposure and HLA in healthy donors. Notes on the study in general: Investigators reported 150 to 200 TCR beta chains as tied to cytomegalovirus. Presence/absence comparisons presumed near-even sequencing depth among donors.

60 Vbeta and 13 Jbeta primers were used in PCR. Using immunoSEQ multiplex PCR, the repertoire was profiled, and TCRdb retains in-frame clones only, with some absent. The sample totals 100,000 to 150,000 clones. The CDR3 spans 15 residues. V was pared by 6 bases and J by 7 bases, with 22 bases between. Germline V gives CDR1 MNHNS, CDR2 SASEGT. Sequenced sample: PBMCs. This sequence originates from a man younger than 35 in good health and CMV-seronegative. V gene TRBV6-1 combines with J gene TRBJ2-7; a possible D gene is TRBD2 (5 bases). The CDR3 region is CASRSFPGIVGEQYF. The CDR3 bases are TGTGCCAGCAGATCGTTCCCGGGAATAGTGGGTGAGCAGTACTTC.